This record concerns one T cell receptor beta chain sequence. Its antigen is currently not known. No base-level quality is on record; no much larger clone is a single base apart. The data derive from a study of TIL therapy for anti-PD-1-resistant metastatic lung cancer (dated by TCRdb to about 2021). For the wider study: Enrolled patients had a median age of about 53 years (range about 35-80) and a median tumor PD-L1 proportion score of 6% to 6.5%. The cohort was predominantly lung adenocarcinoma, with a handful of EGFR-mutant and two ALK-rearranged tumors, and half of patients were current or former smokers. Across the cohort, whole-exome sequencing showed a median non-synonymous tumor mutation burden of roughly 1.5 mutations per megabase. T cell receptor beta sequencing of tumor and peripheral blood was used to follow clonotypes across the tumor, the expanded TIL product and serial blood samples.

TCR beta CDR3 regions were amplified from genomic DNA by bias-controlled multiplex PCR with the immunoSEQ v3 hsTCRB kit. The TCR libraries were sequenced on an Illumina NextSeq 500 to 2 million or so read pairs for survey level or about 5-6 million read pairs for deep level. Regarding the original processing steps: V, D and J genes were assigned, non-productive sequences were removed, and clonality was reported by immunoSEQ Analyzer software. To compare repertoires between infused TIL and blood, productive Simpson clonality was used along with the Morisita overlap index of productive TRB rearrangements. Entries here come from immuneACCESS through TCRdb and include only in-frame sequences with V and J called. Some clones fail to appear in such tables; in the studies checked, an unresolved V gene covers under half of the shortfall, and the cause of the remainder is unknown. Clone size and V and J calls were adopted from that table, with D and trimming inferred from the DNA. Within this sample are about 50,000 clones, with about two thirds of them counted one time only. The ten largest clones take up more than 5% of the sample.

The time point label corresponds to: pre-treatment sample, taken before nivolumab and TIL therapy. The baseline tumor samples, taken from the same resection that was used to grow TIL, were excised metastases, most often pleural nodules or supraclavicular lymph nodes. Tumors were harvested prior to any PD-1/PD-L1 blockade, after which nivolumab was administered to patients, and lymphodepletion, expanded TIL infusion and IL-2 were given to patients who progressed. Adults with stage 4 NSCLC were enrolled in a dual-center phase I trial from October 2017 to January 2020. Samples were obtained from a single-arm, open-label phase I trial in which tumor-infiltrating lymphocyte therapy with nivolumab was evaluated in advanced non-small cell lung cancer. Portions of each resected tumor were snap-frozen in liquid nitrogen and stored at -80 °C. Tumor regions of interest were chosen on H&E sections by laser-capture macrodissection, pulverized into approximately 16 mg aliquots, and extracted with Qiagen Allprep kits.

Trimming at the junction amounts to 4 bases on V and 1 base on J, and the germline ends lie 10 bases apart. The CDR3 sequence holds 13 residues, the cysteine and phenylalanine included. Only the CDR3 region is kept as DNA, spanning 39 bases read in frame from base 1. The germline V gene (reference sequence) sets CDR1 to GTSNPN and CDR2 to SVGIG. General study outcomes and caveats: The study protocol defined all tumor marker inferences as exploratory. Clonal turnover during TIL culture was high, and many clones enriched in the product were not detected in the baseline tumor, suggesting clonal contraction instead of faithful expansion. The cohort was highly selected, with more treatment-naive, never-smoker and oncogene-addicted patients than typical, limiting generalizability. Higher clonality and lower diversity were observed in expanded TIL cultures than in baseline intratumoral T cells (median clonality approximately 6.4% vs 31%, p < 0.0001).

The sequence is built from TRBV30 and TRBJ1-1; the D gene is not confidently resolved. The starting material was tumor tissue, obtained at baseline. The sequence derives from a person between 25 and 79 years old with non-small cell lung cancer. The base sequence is TGTGCCTGGACCTGGCTGACGAACACTGAAGCTTTCTTT. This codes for CAWTWLTNTEAFF. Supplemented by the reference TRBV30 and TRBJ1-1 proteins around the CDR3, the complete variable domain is SQTIHQWPATLVQPVGSPLSLECTVEGTSNPNLYWYRQAAGRGLQLLFYSVGIGQISSEVPQNLSASRPQDRQFILSSKKLLLSDSGFYLCAWTWLTNTEAFFGQGTRLTVV.